The clone carrying this T cell receptor beta chain appeared many times. Its antigen is as yet unknown. The entry originates in a study of blood T cells in healthy people across ages. With 6 bases clipped from V and 6 bases from J, the junction kept 7 bases outside the gene matches. Germline CDR1 reads MNHEY; CDR2 reads SVGAGI. The CDR3 extends over 15 amino acids. General study points: Investigators treated diversity estimates from one million T cells as underestimates.

They isolated at least 7 million PBMCs from each sample. Then a second PCR, running about 6 to 12 cycles, was carried out with a sample-barcoded 5' primer and a J-beta primer mix. TCRdb re-called the 5' RACE reads with MiXCR, one entry per CDR3 protein. Of roughly 1,500,000 distinct CDR3 sequences in the sample, around 39% were seen once. This rearrangement joins TRBV6-5 to TRBJ2-5; 13 bases fit TRBD2. This sequence originates from a woman aged 18-35 years in good health. The sample was blood. This CDR3 is CASSRLAGGEKTQYF. CDR3 in DNA: TGTGCCAGCAGCAGACTAGCGGGGGGAGAAAAGACCCAGTACTTC.